The source of this T cell receptor (beta chain) is a study of T cell clones after liver transplantation. In the study overall: As an antigen-independent comparator, third-party-reactive TCRbeta sequences came from pre-transplant mixed lymphocyte reactions.

Assay used: immunoSEQ multiplex PCR; TCRdb lists only in-frame clones, some missing. The repertoire holds 85,000 to 130,000 clones, approximately 78% seen once, with over 0.75% in the top ten. This clone turned up a few times. Its target is unknown. Sequence at one end of the junction differs from germline and may be a read error. Study conclusions and caveats: Post-transplant, graft-donor-reactive CD4 TCRbeta sequences in blood dropped significantly in most of the 8 subjects. Small, mixed patient groups and varying post-transplant times limit these conclusions. A larger donor-reactive than third-party decline suggested partial antigen-specific deletion.

Germline lookup yields CDR1 MDHEN and CDR2 SYDVKM. The CDR3 extends over 14 amino acids. The sample here was CD4+ T cells from blood, taken before liver transplant. The receptor's source is a human donor who received a liver transplant. This rearrangement joins TRBV28 to TRBJ1-5, with a weak D call TRBD1 (6 bases). This chain's CDR3 is CASSLWTGNQPQHF. The CDR3, as DNA: TGTGCCAGCAGTCTATGGACAGGCAATCAGCCCCAGCATTTT. The variable domain in full, completed from reference TRBV28 and TRBJ1-5, reads DVKVTQSSRYLVKRTGEKVFLECVQDMDHENMFWYRQDPGLGLRLIYFSYDVKMKEKGDIPEGYSVSREKKERFSLILESASTNQTSMYLCASSLWTGNQPQHFGDGTRLSIL.